This TCR beta chain was recovered during a study of Ad26.COV2.S vaccination and SARS-CoV-2 variants. Study-wide background: Ad26.COV2.S given intramuscularly, once or twice 56 days apart.

The treatment denotes: roughly 20 received Ad26.COV2.S at low or high dose, single or two shots; 5 received placebo; per-sample allocation not given. Following the first vaccine or placebo injection, samples were taken on day 63. Assay: immunoSEQ multiplex PCR; the TCRdb copy retains only in-frame clones and omits some. The table records 500,000 or so clones, around 85% of them present only once. This sequence was found in a person between 18 and 65 years old who received the Ad26.COV2.S COVID-19 vaccine or a placebo. The sample was peripheral blood, taken in a trial of Ad26.COV2.S vaccine versus placebo.

The CDR3 region is CASSLMATTGELFF. CDR3 nucleotide sequence: TGTGCCAGCAGCTTGATGGCCACCACCGGGGAGCTGTTTTTT. The gene calls are TRBV11-2 and TRBJ2-2; D remains unclear. This CDR3 comprises 14 residues. V was trimmed by 3 bases and J by 4 bases, leaving 9 bases between them. Germline V gene sequence: CDR1 SGHAT, CDR2 FQNNGV. Supplemented by reference TRBV11-2 and TRBJ2-2, the full variable domain reads EAGVAQSPRYKIIEKRQSVAFWCNPISGHATLYWYQQILGQGPKLLIQFQNNGVVDDSQLPKDRFSAERLKGVDSTLKIQPAKLEDSAVYLCASSLMATTGELFFGEGSRLTVL.